Each of the 2 T cell receptor beta chains below was sequenced from the same sample in a study of cytomegalovirus exposure and HLA in healthy donors. The PCR used 60 Vbeta and 13 Jbeta primers. The repertoire was sequenced with immunoSEQ multiplex PCR; TCRdb's copy has only in-frame clones and lacks some. The sample has 100,000 to 150,000 clones, around 80% seen once. Material for sequencing was PBMCs. The receptors come from a young man in good health and CMV-seropositive.

This chain uses TRBV27 with TRBJ1-5, with no clear D. Germline V CDR1 and CDR2: MNHEY, SMNVEV (reference sequence). This CDR3 has 15 amino acids. V gave up 6 bases and J gave up 0 bases, with 12 bases separating them. The CDR3 loop reads CASSTRESSNQPQHF. The CDR3 DNA reads TGTGCCAGCAGCACCCGGGAAAGTAGCAATCAGCCCCAGCATTTT.

This clone turned up a few times. This chain uses TRBV19 with TRBJ1-1, with a possible D match to TRBD1 (5 bases). Germline V CDR1 and CDR2: LNHDA, SQIVND (reference sequence). Trimming cost V 10 bases and J 4 bases, with 16 bases left between them. The CDR3 consists of 13 residues. This CDR3 reads CATVRQGGTEAFF. DNA of the CDR3: TGTGCCACCGTCCGGCAGGGCGGCACTGAAGCTTTCTTT.